This T cell receptor (beta chain) appears in the sequencing data of a study of beta chain features in type 1 diabetes. Looking at the study overall: Across the samples, roughly 99 million sorted cells were examined in total.

Remarks on this clone: Its specificity is unknown.

Study-wide results and caveats: Shorter TCRB CDR3s, moderately but significantly so, marked every one of the four CD4+ subsets in Type 1 diabetes patients.

Expressed TCRB transcripts were sequenced because the isolated RNA had all been reverse transcribed beforehand. Sequenced by immunoSEQ multiplex PCR; TCRdb stores in-frame clones only, minus some. The table includes under 300,000 clones, about a sixth detected once. Using CD45RO/CCR7/CD25/CD127/CD95/CD27, CD4+ naive, central memory, regulatory and stem cell-like memory cells were sorted. The CDR3 spans 11 residues. Between the trimmed V and J ends, which lost 4 bases and 4 bases, there was a span of 5 bases. Germline values: CDR1 SQVTM, CDR2 ANQGSEA. This rearrangement joins TRBV29-1 to TRBJ1-3; D remains ambiguous. The source is a man younger than 45 with type 1 diabetes. Material: naive CD4+ T cells from blood. The CDR3 reads CSVGAGNTIYF. As DNA, the CDR3 is TGCAGCGTTGGTGCAGGAAACACCATATATTTT.